Each of the 27 T cell receptor beta chains below was sequenced from the same sample in a study of beta chain features in type 1 diabetes. Whole-study findings and limits: All four CD4+ subsets from Type 1 diabetes patients carried moderately but significantly shorter TCRB CDR3s.

For these TCRs, the target antigens are not known. As every portion of the isolated RNA was reverse transcribed, the sequencing read expressed TCRB transcripts. Sequencing was performed with immunoSEQ multiplex PCR; in TCRdb, only in-frame clones are kept and a portion is missing. The sample has tens of thousands of clones, roughly 45% seen once. Sequencing was carried out using stem cell memory CD4+ T cells from blood. These receptors were obtained from a man aged 30 to 39 with type 1 diabetes.

This clone was seen a handful of times. This chain joins TRBV6-5 and TRBJ2-2; D remains ambiguous. Germline V gives CDR1 MNHEY, CDR2 SVGAGI. The CDR3 runs to 13 residues. The V gene lost 2 bases and the J gene lost 7 bases, with 8 bases spanning the gap. The CDR3 reads CASSYPPGGELFF. CDR3 sequence (DNA): TGTGCCAGCAGTTACCCCCCCGGCGGGGAGCTGTTTTTT.

This clone was picked up one time. The chain couples TRBV4-1 to TRBJ1-4; tentative D call: TRBD1 (5 bases). With 1 base removed from V and 3 bases from J, the gap between germline ends came to 9 bases. Per the germline V gene, CDR1 is MGHRA and CDR2 is YSYEKL. This CDR3 spans 15 amino acids. CDR3 nucleotide sequence: TGCGCCAGCAGCCAAGTGGGGGGAGCTAATGAAAAACTGTTTTTT. The encoded protein is CASSQVGGANEKLFF.

The DNA for the CDR3 is TGTGCCTGGAGTCGACAGTGGAACACTGAAGCTTTCTTT. Residues: CAWSRQWNTEAFF. The chain is built from TRBV30 and TRBJ1-1; TRBD1 might be the D (5 bases). This CDR3 comprises 13 residues. In germline, CDR1 is GTSNPN, CDR2 SVGIG (reference sequence). V lost 2 bases to trimming and J lost 1 base, with 8 bases between them.

The rearrangement uses TRBV7-3 and TRBJ2-1; 13 bases map to TRBD2. The germline V gene has CDR1 SGHTA and CDR2 FQGTGA. The CDR3 contains 16 residues. V gave up 5 bases and J gave up 5 bases; unmatched junction bases: 6. CDR3 sequence: CASSVPGLAGNNEQFF. The CDR3 region has the DNA TGTGCCAGCAGCGTGCCGGGACTAGCGGGAAACAATGAGCAGTTCTTC.

This clone was counted a single time. The CDR3 loop reads CASSYPTGSGANVLTF. The CDR3 DNA is TGTGCCAGCAGTTACCCGACAGGCTCTGGGGCCAACGTCCTGACTTTC. The gene calls are TRBV6-6 and TRBJ2-6, with D possibly being TRBD1 (6 bases). Germline V lookup: CDR1 MNHNY, CDR2 SVGAGI (reference sequence). The CDR3 has 16 amino acids. V dropped 2 bases and J dropped 0 bases, with 8 bases sitting between them.

Only a few counts were recorded for this clone. The chain combines TRBV6-5 with TRBJ2-3; D gene uncertain. Trimming shortened V by 0 bases and J by 3 bases, and 7 bases separated the two germline ends. Germline V CDR1 and CDR2: MNHEY, SVGAGI. This CDR3 is built from 14 residues. The CDR3: CASSYSPRTDTQYF. In DNA, the CDR3 is TGTGCCAGCAGTTACTCGCCCAGGACAGATACGCAGTATTTT.

The chain is built from TRBV7-9 and TRBJ2-5, with D perhaps matching TRBD2 (5 bases). V dropped 2 bases and J dropped 3 bases, with 7 bases sitting between them. The CDR3 runs to 13 residues. The germline CDR1 and CDR2 sequences are SEHNR and FQNEAQ (reference sequence). CDR3 residues: CASSLTGKETQYF. The CDR3 coding sequence is TGTGCCAGCAGCTTAACCGGGAAAGAGACCCAGTACTTC.

The chain carries TRBV6-1 and TRBJ2-3, with D perhaps TRBD2 (6 bases). This CDR3 spans 15 amino acids. Trimming stripped 5 bases from V and 0 bases from J, with 12 bases between. Germline values: CDR1 MNHNS, CDR2 SASEGT. In DNA form, the CDR3 reads TGTGCCAGCAGTCCATATAGCGGTAGCACAGATACGCAGTATTTT. Amino acids: CASSPYSGSTDTQYF.

J is TRBJ2-2 and V is TRBV5-1; 7 bases are shared with TRBD1. The CDR3 loop spans 16 amino acids. The V gene's germline CDR1 is SGHRS and CDR2 YFSETQ. Trimming took 4 bases from V and 5 from J; bases not matched to a gene: 11. The CDR3 spells CASSRAGTERTGELFF. CDR3 DNA: TGCGCCAGCAGCAGGGCCGGGACAGAGAGAACCGGGGAGCTGTTTTTT.

This clone was counted only a few times. This chain uses TRBV4-3 with TRBJ1-1; D gene unclear. The V and J ends lost 2 bases and 5 bases respectively, with 9 bases between them. Germline V CDR1 and CDR2: LGHNA, YSLEER. The CDR3 has 13 residues. CDR3 loop: CASSQRRVTEAFF. CDR3 DNA sequence: TGCGCCAGCAGCCAACGCCGGGTGACTGAAGCTTTCTTT.

The chain uses TRBV29-1 and TRBJ2-7, with TRBD2 matching over 7 bases. V was clipped by 4 bases and J by 0 bases; unmatched bases: 18. Germline V gene sequence: CDR1 SQVTM, CDR2 ANQGSEA. CDR3 size: 18 residues. The CDR3 DNA reads as TGCAGCGTTGTTTGGGGGAGCTGGGGAGCGGGAATCTCCTACGAGCAGTACTTC. It encodes CSVVWGSWGAGISYEQYF.

This rearrangement joins TRBV27 to TRBJ2-1; no reliable D call. The CDR3 totals 12 residues. From germline, CDR1 is MNHEY and CDR2 SMNVEV (reference sequence). Trimming pared 6 bases from V and 6 bases from J, leaving 9 bases between. CDR3 sequence: CASRARSNEQFF. The CDR3 bases are TGTGCCAGCAGGGCTAGATCCAATGAGCAGTTCTTC.

This clone showed up just a few times. The CDR3 sequence: CASSLTSGRAYEQYF. CDR3 sequence (DNA): TGTGCCAGCAGCTTGACTAGCGGGAGAGCTTACGAGCAGTACTTC. This chain joins TRBV5-4 and TRBJ2-7, with 11 bases aligning to TRBD2. The ends lost 1 base at V and 4 bases at J; junction bases unmatched: 4. Germline V gene lookup returns CDR1 SGHNT and CDR2 YYREEE (reference sequence). The CDR3 is 15 amino acids. The whole variable domain, remainder taken from reference TRBV5-4 and TRBJ2-7, is ETGVTQSPTHLIKTRGQQVTLRCSSQSGHNTVSWYQQALGQGPQFIFQYYREEENGRGNFPPRFSGLQFPNYSSELNVNALELDDSALYLCASSLTSGRAYEQYFGPGTRLTVT.

The rearrangement joins TRBV6-5 to TRBJ1-2; TRBD1 agrees at 8 bases. V lost 6 bases, J lost 2 bases, and 5 bases stayed unmatched. The CDR3 runs to 14 residues. Germline assignment: CDR1 MNHEY and CDR2 SVGAGI. CDR3 sequence (DNA): TGTGCCAGCAGAAGGGGGGACAGGAACTATGGCTACACCTTC. It translates to CASRRGDRNYGYTF.

V and J are TRBV15 and TRBJ2-5; D is ambiguous. Germline V gene data show CDR1 as LNHNV and CDR2 as YYDKDF (reference sequence). The CDR3 extends over 11 amino acids. V lost 3 bases and J lost 9, with 8 bases in between. This CDR3 reads CATSSLGAQYF. The DNA for the CDR3 is TGTGCCACCAGCAGCCTAGGAGCCCAGTACTTC.

This clone occurred a few times. The chain joins TRBV7-9 to TRBJ2-7, with 11 nucleotides matching TRBD2. The CDR3 covers 15 residues. The germline gives CDR1 SEHNR, CDR2 FQNEAQ (reference sequence). V trimming: 3 bases; J trimming: 3 bases; junction bases outside the gene matches: 4. The CDR3 here is CASSLGTSGFYEQYF. The CDR3 nucleotides are TGTGCCAGCAGCTTGGGGACTAGCGGATTCTACGAGCAGTACTTC.

V and J are TRBV6-1 and TRBJ1-3; TRBD1 matches 9 bases. V shed 4 bases, J shed 3 bases, and the junction held 7 bases outside the gene matches. The CDR3 extends over 16 amino acids. The germline V gene has CDR1 MNHNS and CDR2 SASEGT. The CDR3 loop reads CASSGTGEKDGNTIYF. DNA of the CDR3: TGTGCCAGCAGTGGGACAGGGGAGAAAGATGGAAACACCATATATTTT.

This clone was seen a few times. This sequence joins TRBV5-1 and TRBJ1-1, with D unclear. Trimming removed 4 bases at V and 4 bases at J, with 11 bases between. CDR1 is SGHRS, CDR2 YFSETQ, per germline. CDR3 length equals 13 residues. The CDR3 loop reads CASSPVAGTEAFF. CDR3 nucleotide sequence: TGCGCCAGCAGCCCGGTGGCAGGCACTGAAGCTTTCTTT.

V usage is TRBV25-1 and J usage is TRBJ2-5; 10 nucleotides line up with TRBD2. J lost 4 bases, V lost 5 bases, and 7 bases had no gene match. This CDR3 spans 15 amino acids. The V gene's germline CDR1 is MGHDK and CDR2 SYGVNS. The CDR3 protein is CASSQSGRALETQYF. The CDR3 DNA reads TGTGCCAGCAGTCAAAGCGGGAGGGCCCTAGAGACCCAGTACTTC.

The chain is built from TRBV19 and TRBJ2-3; TRBD1 agrees at 7 bases. The CDR3 is 13 amino acids. Germline lookup yields CDR1 LNHDA and CDR2 SQIVND (reference sequence). V lost 6 bases and J lost 1; bases outside the gene matches: 1. CDR3: CASSDRGTDTQYF. In DNA form, the CDR3 reads TGTGCCAGTAGCGACAGGGGCACAGATACGCAGTATTTT.

This rearrangement joins TRBV7-9 to TRBJ1-2, with D unclear. CDR3 length: 11 amino acids. Trimming removed 5 bases from V and 7 bases from J, with 8 bases in between. CDR1 SEHNR and CDR2 FQNEAQ come from the germline V gene (reference sequence). The CDR3 reads CASSRTGGYTF. As DNA, the CDR3 is TGTGCCAGCAGCCGCACGGGTGGCTACACCTTC.

The V call is TRBV25-1, the J call TRBJ2-7, with D perhaps TRBD2 (5 bases). Germline CDR1 is MGHDK and CDR2 is SYGVNS. The CDR3 has 13 residues. Trimming took off 4 bases at V and 1 base at J, with 8 bases between the two ends. The CDR3 loop is CASSGAGSYEQYF. Here the CDR3 DNA reads TGTGCCAGCAGTGGGGCGGGTTCCTACGAGCAGTACTTC.

This clone turned up a few times. CDR3 sequence: CASSLAGPHYEQYF. The CDR3 nucleotides are TGTGCCAGCAGTTTAGCAGGGCCCCACTACGAGCAGTACTTC. The chain recombines TRBV28 with TRBJ2-7, with TRBD1 as a possible D gene (5 bases). Trimming stripped 2 bases from V and 3 bases from J, with 11 bases between. Per germline, CDR1 MDHEN and CDR2 SYDVKM. The CDR3 has 14 residues.

The V call is TRBV15, the J call TRBJ2-2, with 11 bases that match TRBD2. Germline V lookup: CDR1 LNHNV, CDR2 YYDKDF (reference sequence). The CDR3 is 15 residues long. The V segment lost 3 bases and the J segment 5 bases; nucleotides outside the gene matches: 2. This CDR3 is CATSRGLAVTGELFF. CDR3 bases: TGTGCCACCAGCAGGGGACTAGCGGTGACCGGGGAGCTGTTTTTT.

V is TRBV7-9 and J is TRBJ2-3; 9 nucleotides align to TRBD1. This CDR3 contains 15 residues. Germline CDR1 reads SEHNR; CDR2 reads FQNEAQ (reference sequence). J was trimmed by 7 bases and V by 5 bases; bases with no gene match: 10. The DNA for the CDR3 is TGTGCCAGCAGCCTCGGACAGGGGAATAGAAATACGCAGTATTTT. It is translated as CASSLGQGNRNTQYF.

The V gene is TRBV5-4, the J gene TRBJ2-1, with 9 bases that match TRBD1. Trimming removed 4 bases from V and 9 bases from J; junction bases left unmatched: 11. Per germline, CDR1 SGHNT and CDR2 YYREEE (reference sequence). The CDR3 spans 15 residues. The CDR3 region has the DNA TGTGCCAGCAGCATCCCGGGACAGGGAGTCGGTGAGCAGTTCTTC. Translation gives CASSIPGQGVGEQFF.

This chain links TRBV27 with TRBJ1-1, with D possibly being TRBD1 (6 bases). V shed 4 bases and J shed 0 bases, with 12 bases lying between them. Germline V CDR1 and CDR2: MNHEY, SMNVEV (reference sequence). The CDR3 contains 15 residues. CDR3 in amino acids: CASSSRTAMNTEAFF. In DNA form, the CDR3 reads TGTGCCAGCAGTTCCAGGACAGCCATGAACACTGAAGCTTTCTTT.